This T cell receptor beta chain appears in the sequencing data of a study of cytomegalovirus exposure and HLA in healthy donors. This clone was found a few times. The antigen remains unidentified. Both 60 Vbeta primers and 13 Jbeta primers went into the PCR. Original handling: Around 9.9 million shared chains were among the approximately 87 million unique TCR beta chains that a later analysis counted. TCRdb's copy holds only in-frame clones and misses some; the assay was immunoSEQ multiplex PCR. V and J calls and clone size follow that table, whereas D and trimming were derived from the DNA. This sample has 100,000 to 150,000 clones, with 81% found just once. The study, taken as a whole, reports: Most TCR sequences were rare, but some public TCRs occurred in many donors. Analysis was carried out at a later point, and it linked a missense DCLRE1C variant to TCR beta V- and J-gene trimming.

The receptor was derived from a man between 18 and 29 years old in good health and CMV-seronegative. The source material was PBMCs.

For the CDR3, the DNA is TGTGCCAGCAGTTACGGGCGGGGGGATCAGTTCTTC. Protein sequence: CASSYGRGDQFF. This sequence joins TRBV6-6 and TRBJ2-1; 8 bases map to TRBD2. Germline loops: CDR1 MNHNY, CDR2 SVGAGI (reference sequence). V shed 2 bases and J 13 bases; nucleotides not matched to a gene: 4. CDR3 length: 12 residues.